This note documents a single T cell receptor beta chain sequence. This clone appeared a single time. The clone's antigen remains unknown. The sample holds no much larger clone one base away, and base qualities are not on file. Reading the germline V gene gives CDR1 SGDLS and CDR2 YYNGEE. The CDR3 sequence holds 17 residues, the cysteine and phenylalanine included. Only the CDR3 DNA is retained, 51 bases long and in frame from the first base. The germline ends are 14 bases apart after V is trimmed by 1 base and J by 0 bases. This sample was taken from a study of blood T cell repertoires in COVID-19 (dated by TCRdb to 2020 to 2021). A note on the overall study: Collaborator samples came from the United States, Italy and Spain and covered acute and convalescent phases of COVID-19. The prospective study material was composed of cDNA or gDNA derived from T cells, B-cell-depleted T cells, or PBMCs. The repertoires were released in a freely available public database meant as a resource for research on the immune response to SARS-CoV-2. Deeply sampled blood TCRbeta repertoires from subjects exposed to, actively infected with, or recovered from COVID-19 were included in the dataset. A de-identified subject ID, COVID-19 status, age in years and sex were almost always included in the sample metadata. Samples were obtained from the ongoing ImmuneRACE study (first 160 participants) and from over 1,000 subjects provided by 6 global collaborators. HLA class I and class II types, where available, came from metadata supplied by the sample provider rather than from assay-based typing. Findings and caveats that apply to the study as a whole: Clinical and demographic metadata were provided uncurated, with the amount varying by source and participant.

TCRbeta CDR3 regions were amplified from genomic DNA by means of the immunoSEQ Assay, a bias-controlled multiplex PCR. Per the source publication's procedure: The number of nucleated cells in each sample was estimated from the amplification of reference gene primers within the assay. To quantify the absolute abundance of each unique TCRbeta CDR3 rearrangement, sequence reads were collapsed and filtered. For each sample, productive Simpson clonality was calculated as the square root of Simpson's diversity index over productive rearrangements. The clones in this table, taken by TCRdb from immuneACCESS, are in-frame only. Not every clone is retained; where verified, under half of the shortfall comes from an unresolved V gene, and the cause of the rest is unknown. V and J calls and clone size follow that table, whereas D and trimming were derived from the DNA. Here the sample has over 30,000 clones; around 84% occur a single time. The ten largest clones add up to about 63% of the sample.

Each collaborating institution followed its own protocols to collect whole blood in K2EDTA tubes. Collaborator samples were shipped for TCRbeta analysis as frozen whole blood, isolated PBMCs, or DNA extracted from either sample type. This clonotype was obtained from a man aged 65 to 79 with acute or convalescent COVID-19. The sequenced sample was peripheral blood. The chain employs TRBV9 and TRBJ2-4; the D gene is not confidently resolved. In nucleotides, the sequence is TGTGCCAGCAGCGTAAGTCCCAGTGATTTAGCCAAAAACATTCAGTACTTC. This sequence encodes CASSVSPSDLAKNIQYF.